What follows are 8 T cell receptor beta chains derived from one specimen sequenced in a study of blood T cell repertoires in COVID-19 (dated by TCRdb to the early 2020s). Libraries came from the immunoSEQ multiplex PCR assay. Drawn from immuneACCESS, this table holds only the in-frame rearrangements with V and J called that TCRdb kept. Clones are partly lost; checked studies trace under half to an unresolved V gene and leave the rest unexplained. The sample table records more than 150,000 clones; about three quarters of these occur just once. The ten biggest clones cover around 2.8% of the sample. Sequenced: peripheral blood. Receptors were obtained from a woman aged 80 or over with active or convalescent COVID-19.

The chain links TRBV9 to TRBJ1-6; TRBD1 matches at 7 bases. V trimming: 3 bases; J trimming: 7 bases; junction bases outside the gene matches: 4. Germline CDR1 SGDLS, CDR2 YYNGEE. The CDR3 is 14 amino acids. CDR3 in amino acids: CASSARTGNSPLHF. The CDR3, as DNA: TGTGCCAGCAGCGCGCGGACAGGAAATTCACCCCTCCACTTT. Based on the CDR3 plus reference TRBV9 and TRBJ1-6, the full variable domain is DSGVTQTPKHLITATGQRVTLRCSPRSGDLSVYWYQQSLDQGLQFLIQYYNGEERAKGNILERFSAQQFPDLHSELNLSSLELGDSALYFCASSARTGNSPLHFGNGTRLTVT.

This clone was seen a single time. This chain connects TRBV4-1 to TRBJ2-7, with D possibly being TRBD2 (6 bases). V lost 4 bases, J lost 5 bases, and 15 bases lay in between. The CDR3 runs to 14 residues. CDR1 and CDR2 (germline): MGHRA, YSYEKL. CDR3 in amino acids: CASSPARGSDEQYF. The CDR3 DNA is TGCGCCAGCAGCCCCGCGCGGGGTTCGGACGAGCAGTACTTC.

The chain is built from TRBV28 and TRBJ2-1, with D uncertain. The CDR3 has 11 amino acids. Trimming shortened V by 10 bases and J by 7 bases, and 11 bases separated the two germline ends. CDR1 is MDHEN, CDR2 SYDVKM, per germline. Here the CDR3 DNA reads TGTGCCACCACGCGAAGTAATGAGCAGTTCTTC. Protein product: CATTRSNEQFF.

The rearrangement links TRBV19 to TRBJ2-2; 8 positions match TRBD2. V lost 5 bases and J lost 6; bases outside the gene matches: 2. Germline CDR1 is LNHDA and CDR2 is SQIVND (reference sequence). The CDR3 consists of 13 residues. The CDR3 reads CASSERGSGELFF. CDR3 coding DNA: TGTGCCAGTAGTGAGCGGGGGTCCGGGGAGCTGTTTTTT.

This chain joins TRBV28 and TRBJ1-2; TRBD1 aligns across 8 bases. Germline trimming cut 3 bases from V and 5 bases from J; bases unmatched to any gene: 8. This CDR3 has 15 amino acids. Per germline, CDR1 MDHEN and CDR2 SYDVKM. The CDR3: CASSFLPGGGYGYTF. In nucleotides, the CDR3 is TGTGCCAGCAGTTTTCTACCAGGGGGCGGTTATGGCTACACCTTC.

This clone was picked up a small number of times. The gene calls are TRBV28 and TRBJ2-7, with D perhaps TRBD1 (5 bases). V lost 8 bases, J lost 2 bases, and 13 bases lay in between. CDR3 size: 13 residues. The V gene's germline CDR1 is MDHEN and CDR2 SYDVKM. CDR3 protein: CASGIGRAYEQYF. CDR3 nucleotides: TGTGCCAGCGGAATCGGCAGGGCCTACGAGCAGTACTTC.

This chain's CDR3 is CASSSTENYGYTF. The CDR3 nucleotides are TGTGCCAGCAGCTCCACAGAGAACTATGGCTACACCTTC. The rearrangement joins TRBV6-5 to TRBJ1-2, with D unclear. The CDR3 length is 13 residues. V dropped 6 bases and J dropped 2 bases, with 10 bases sitting between them. The germline CDR1 and CDR2 sequences are MNHEY and SVGAGI.

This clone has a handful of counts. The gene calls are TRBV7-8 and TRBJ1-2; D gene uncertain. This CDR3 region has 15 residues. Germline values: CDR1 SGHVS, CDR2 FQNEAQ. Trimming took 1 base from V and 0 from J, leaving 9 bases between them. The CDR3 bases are TGTGCCAGCAGCTTAGGGGCAGCTACTAACTATGGCTACACCTTC. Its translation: CASSLGAATNYGYTF. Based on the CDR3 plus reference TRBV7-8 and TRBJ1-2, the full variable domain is GAGVSQSPRYKVAKRGQDVALRCDPISGHVSLFWYQQALGQGPEFLTYFQNEAQLDKSGLPSDRFFAERPEGSVSTLKIQRTQQEDSAVYLCASSLGAATNYGYTFGSGTRLTVV.